Below, one T cell receptor (beta chain) is given with its context. Its matching antigen is unknown. Libraries were prepared by immunoSEQ multiplex PCR; TCRdb keeps only in-frame clonotypes and omits some of them. The sample shows tens of thousands of clones, around 87% of them seen only once. The data originate from a study of T cells in localized non-small cell lung cancer. Study-wide points: Adjacent lung had a median roughly 58 of the 100 largest tumor clones. The tumor had only one region sequenced, so heterogeneity remains possible. Adjacent uninvolved lung tissue had the highest T cell clonality, exceeding tumor.

This CDR3 is 12 amino acids long. Germline CDR1 MDHEN, CDR2 SYDVKM. V shed 6 bases and J shed 6 bases, with 12 bases lying between them. The chain uses TRBV28 and TRBJ2-7; D is possibly TRBD1 (5 bases). The sequence was collected from a man between 18 and 49 years old with stage I lung adenocarcinoma. The sample was peripheral blood, taken before any cancer treatment. The CDR3 region is CASRNRYGEQYF. CDR3 sequence (DNA): TGTGCCAGCAGAAACAGGTACGGCGAGCAGTACTTC.